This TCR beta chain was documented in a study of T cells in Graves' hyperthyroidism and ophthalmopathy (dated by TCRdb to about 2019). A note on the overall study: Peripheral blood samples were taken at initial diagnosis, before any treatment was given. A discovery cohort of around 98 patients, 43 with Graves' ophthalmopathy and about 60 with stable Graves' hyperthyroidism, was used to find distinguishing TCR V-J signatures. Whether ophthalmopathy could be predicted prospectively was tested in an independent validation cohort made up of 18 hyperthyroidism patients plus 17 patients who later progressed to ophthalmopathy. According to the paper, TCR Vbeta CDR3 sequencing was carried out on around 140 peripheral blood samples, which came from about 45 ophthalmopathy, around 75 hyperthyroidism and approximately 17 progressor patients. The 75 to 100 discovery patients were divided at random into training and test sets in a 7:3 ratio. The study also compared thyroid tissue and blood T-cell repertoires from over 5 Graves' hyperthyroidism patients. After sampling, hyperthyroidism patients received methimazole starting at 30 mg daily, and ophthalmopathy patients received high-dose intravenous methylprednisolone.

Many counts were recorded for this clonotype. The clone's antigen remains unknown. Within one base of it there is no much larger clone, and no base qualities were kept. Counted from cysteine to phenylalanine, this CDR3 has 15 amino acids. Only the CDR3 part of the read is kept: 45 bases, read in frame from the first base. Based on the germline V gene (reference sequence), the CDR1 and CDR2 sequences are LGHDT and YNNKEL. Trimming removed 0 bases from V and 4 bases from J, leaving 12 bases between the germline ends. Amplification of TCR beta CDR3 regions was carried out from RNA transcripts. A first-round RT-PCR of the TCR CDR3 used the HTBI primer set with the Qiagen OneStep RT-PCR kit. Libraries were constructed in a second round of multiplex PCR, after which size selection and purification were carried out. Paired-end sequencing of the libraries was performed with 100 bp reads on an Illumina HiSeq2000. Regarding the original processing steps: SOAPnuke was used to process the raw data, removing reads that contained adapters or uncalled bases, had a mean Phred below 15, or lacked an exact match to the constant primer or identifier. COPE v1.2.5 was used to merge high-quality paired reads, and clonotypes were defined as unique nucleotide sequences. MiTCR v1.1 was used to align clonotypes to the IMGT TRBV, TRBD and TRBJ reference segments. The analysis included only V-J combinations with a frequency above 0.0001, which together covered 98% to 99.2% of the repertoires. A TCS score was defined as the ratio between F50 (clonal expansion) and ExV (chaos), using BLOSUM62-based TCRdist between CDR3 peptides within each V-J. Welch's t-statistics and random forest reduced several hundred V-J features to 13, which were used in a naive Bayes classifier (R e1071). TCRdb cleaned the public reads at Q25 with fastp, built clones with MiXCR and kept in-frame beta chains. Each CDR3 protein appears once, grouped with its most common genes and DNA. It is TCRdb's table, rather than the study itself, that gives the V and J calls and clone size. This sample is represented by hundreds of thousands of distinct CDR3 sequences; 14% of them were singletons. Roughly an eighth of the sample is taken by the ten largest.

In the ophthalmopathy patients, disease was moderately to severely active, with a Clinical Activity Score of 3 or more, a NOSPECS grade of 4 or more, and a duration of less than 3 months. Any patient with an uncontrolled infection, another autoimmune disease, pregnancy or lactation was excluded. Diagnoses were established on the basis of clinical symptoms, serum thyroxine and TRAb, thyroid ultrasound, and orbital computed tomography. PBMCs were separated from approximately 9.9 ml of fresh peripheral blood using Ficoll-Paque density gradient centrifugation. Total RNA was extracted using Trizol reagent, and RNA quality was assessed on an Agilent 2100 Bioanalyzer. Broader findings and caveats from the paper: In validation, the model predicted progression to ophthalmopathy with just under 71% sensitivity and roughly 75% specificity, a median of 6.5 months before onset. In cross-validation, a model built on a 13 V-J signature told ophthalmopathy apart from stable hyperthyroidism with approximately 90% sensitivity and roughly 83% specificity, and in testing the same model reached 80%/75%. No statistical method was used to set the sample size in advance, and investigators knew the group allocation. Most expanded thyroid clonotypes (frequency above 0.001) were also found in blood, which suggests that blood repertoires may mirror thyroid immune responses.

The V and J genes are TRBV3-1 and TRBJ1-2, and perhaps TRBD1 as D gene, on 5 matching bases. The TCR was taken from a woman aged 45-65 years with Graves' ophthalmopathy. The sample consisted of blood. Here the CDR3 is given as CASSQDQGRAYGYTF. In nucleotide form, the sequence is TGTGCCAGCAGCCAAGATCAAGGCAGGGCCTATGGCTACACCTTC.